The next 2 T cell receptor beta chains were all read from a single sample in a study of T cells after yellow fever vaccination. Via MiXCR, TCRdb re-called the 5' RACE reads, giving one row per CDR3 protein. The sample consists of about 180,000 distinct CDR3 sequences, approximately 6.2% of them appearing once. Sequencing was performed on CD4+ T cells sorted from PBMCs, taken on the day of the first yellow fever vaccination. The source of these receptors is a man aged 18 to 29 who received the YFV17D yellow fever vaccine.

This clonotype was observed a handful of times. The V and J genes are TRBV6-5 and TRBJ2-5; D possibly matches TRBD1 or TRBD2 (5 bases each). Trimming stripped 4 bases from V and 4 bases from J, with 16 bases between. CDR3 length equals 15 residues. Germline values: CDR1 MNHEY, CDR2 SVGAGI. Here the CDR3 reads CASSSKSGTGETQYF. DNA of the CDR3: TGTGCCAGCAGTTCTAAGTCAGGGACGGGAGAGACCCAGTACTTC.

The rearrangement links TRBV20-1 to TRBJ1-1, with a possible D match to TRBD1 (5 bases). CDR3 length equals 11 residues. V was clipped by 1 base and J by 7 bases, with 7 bases between them. Germline V lookup: CDR1 DFQATT, CDR2 SNEGSKA (reference sequence). CDR3 in amino acids: CSARVQGEAFF. The CDR3 nucleotides read TGCAGTGCTAGAGTCCAGGGTGAAGCTTTCTTT.